The 26 T cell receptor beta chains listed next were all sequenced from one sample in a study of blood T cell repertoires in COVID-19. TCRdb keeps only in-frame clones here, not all; method: immunoSEQ multiplex PCR. Of tens of thousands of clones in the sample, roughly 74% were seen once. Sequenced sample: peripheral blood. The receptors derive from a man between 65 and 85 years old with COVID-19, enrolled during active disease.

The chain joins TRBV5-8 to TRBJ1-2; D is undetermined. The V end lost 4 bases, the J end lost 7 bases, and 11 bases lay between the germline ends. Germline CDR1 and CDR2: SGHTS and YDEGEE. The CDR3 length is 12 residues. The CDR3 DNA is TGTGCCAGCAGCCCCCGAGCTGGTGGCTACACCTTC. Its translation is CASSPRAGGYTF.

The CDR3 loop reads CASSLSGTGSGNTIYF. CDR3 bases: TGTGCCAGTAGTCTCTCCGGGACAGGGTCTGGAAACACCATATATTTT. The chain is built from TRBV19 and TRBJ1-3; 9 bases align to TRBD1. J lost 1 base, V lost 5 bases, and 6 bases had no gene match. The length of the CDR3 is 16 residues. Germline loops: CDR1 LNHDA, CDR2 SQIVND (reference sequence).

CDR3 sequence: CAWGRDSWDEQYF. CDR3 nucleotide sequence: TGTGCCTGGGGTCGCGACAGCTGGGACGAGCAGTACTTC. The genes are TRBV2 and TRBJ2-7; tentative D call: TRBD1 (5 bases). V lost 11 bases and J 5 bases, leaving 19 bases between the germline ends. Germline values: CDR1 SNHLY, CDR2 FYNNEI. The CDR3 contains 13 residues.

This chain joins TRBV19 and TRBJ1-6; D is ambiguous. The ends were cut back, 7 bases at V and 7 bases at J, with 14 bases in the middle. The CDR3 consists of 14 residues. Germline values: CDR1 LNHDA, CDR2 SQIVND (reference sequence). The CDR3 nucleotides are TGTGCCAGTACCGACCGATCGAGGAATTCACCCCTCCACTTT. It encodes CASTDRSRNSPLHF.

CDR3 in DNA: TGCAGCGTTGATTTCGGTTACTACGAGCAGTACTTC. Translating it yields CSVDFGYYEQYF. The gene calls are TRBV29-1 and TRBJ2-7; no clear D gene. The length of the CDR3 is 12 residues. Germline lookup yields CDR1 SQVTM and CDR2 ANQGSEA. The germline V and J ends were trimmed by 3 bases and 3 bases, with 9 bases remaining between them.

Points on this clone: Other DNA sequences of this sample code for an identical CDR3. V gene TRBV4-3 combines with J gene TRBJ2-7, with 7 bases lining up with TRBD2. The CDR3 covers 15 residues. Germline CDR1 LGHNA, CDR2 YSLEER. Trimming removed 0 bases from V and 0 bases from J; junction bases left unmatched: 2. CDR3: CASSQEGGSSYEQYF. CDR3 in DNA: TGCGCCAGCAGCCAAGAGGGGGGGAGCTCCTACGAGCAGTACTTC.

The CDR3 bases are TGTGCCATCAAGGGAAGCGGGGAGACCATTTCCTACAATGAGCAGTTCTTC. Translating gives CAIKGSGETISYNEQFF. The rearrangement links TRBV10-3 to TRBJ2-1, with 7 bases lining up with TRBD2. The J segment lost 1 base and the V segment lost 7 bases, leaving 13 bases of the junction unmatched. The CDR3 has 17 amino acids. Germline CDR1 is ENHRY and CDR2 is SYGVKD.

V is TRBV6-5 and J is TRBJ1-6; no reliable D call. Trimming took off 2 bases at V and 6 bases at J, with 8 bases between the two ends. Germline lookup yields CDR1 MNHEY and CDR2 SVGAGI. This CDR3 has 14 amino acids. CDR3 amino acids: CASSYGSLNSPLHF. CDR3 in DNA: TGTGCCAGCAGTTACGGGAGCCTTAATTCACCCCTCCACTTT.

The rearrangement links TRBV6-2 or TRBV6-3 to TRBJ1-1; 9 bases match TRBD1. V lost 1 base, J lost 3 bases, and 3 bases stayed unmatched. From germline, CDR1 is MNHEY and CDR2 SVGEGT. The CDR3 runs to 15 residues. CDR3 coding DNA: TGTGCCAGCAGTTACTACAGGGGGCGCGACACTGAAGCTTTCTTT. Its translation: CASSYYRGRDTEAFF.

In its sample, this clone was seen once. This chain connects TRBV28 to TRBJ1-3; 8 bases map to TRBD1. CDR3 length: 14 amino acids. Germline V lookup: CDR1 MDHEN, CDR2 SYDVKM. V gave up 5 bases and J gave up 6 bases; unmatched junction bases: 6. CDR3 sequence (DNA): TGTGCCAGCAGTACAGGGGGTTATGAAAACACCATATATTTT. Amino acid sequence: CASSTGGYENTIYF.

J is TRBJ2-2 and V is TRBV19, with 12 positions matching TRBD2. Germline CDR1 reads LNHDA; CDR2 reads SQIVND (reference sequence). The CDR3 length is 15 residues. V lost 6 bases to trimming and J lost 5 bases; unmatched junction nucleotides: 4. CDR3 residues: CASRPLAGGTGELFF. Written as DNA, the CDR3 is TGTGCCAGTAGACCGCTAGCGGGGGGGACCGGGGAGCTGTTTTTT.

The chain recombines TRBV12-3 or TRBV12-4 with TRBJ2-5; 7 positions match TRBD2. The CDR3 runs 13 residues. Trimming removed 6 bases from V and 2 bases from J; junction bases left unmatched: 3. In DNA form, the CDR3 reads TGTGCCAGCAGCCTAGCGGCACAAGAGACCCAGTACTTC. As protein: CASSLAAQETQYF.

The J gene is TRBJ2-5, the V gene TRBV29-1; D ambiguous. This CDR3 has 10 amino acids. Looked up from germline, CDR1 is SQVTM and CDR2 is ANQGSEA. Trimming stripped 2 bases from V and 9 bases from J, with 7 bases between. CDR3 in DNA: TGCAGCGTTGAAACGCGGCCCCAGTACTTC. Translated, it gives CSVETRPQYF.

This rearrangement joins TRBV14 to TRBJ1-2; 9 bases map to TRBD1. The germline V gene encodes CDR1 SGHDN and CDR2 FVKESK. The CDR3 consists of 17 residues. The junction had 10 bases not matched to a gene; V was cut back by 1 base and J by 4 bases. CDR3 region: CASSQVDRGPSSYGYTF. CDR3 nucleotide sequence: TGTGCCAGCAGCCAAGTGGACAGGGGCCCATCTTCCTATGGCTACACCTTC.

The chain couples TRBV19 to TRBJ1-2; D gene uncertain. CDR3 length: 13 residues. Trimming removed 0 bases from V and 6 bases from J, with 8 bases in between. Germline-derived CDR1 and CDR2 are LNHDA and SQIVND (reference sequence). CDR3 residues: CASSIEGRNGYTF. The CDR3 region has the DNA TGTGCCAGTAGTATAGAGGGGAGAAATGGCTACACCTTC.

This rearrangement joins TRBV5-1 to TRBJ2-2; D perhaps matches TRBD1 (6 bases). The CDR3 is 16 amino acids. Trimming stripped 0 bases from V and 1 base from J, with 10 bases between. The germline gives CDR1 SGHRS, CDR2 YFSETQ. CDR3 sequence reads: CASSLDGRGNTGELFF. CDR3 nucleotides: TGCGCCAGCAGCTTGGATGGCAGGGGGAACACCGGGGAGCTGTTTTTT.

The rearrangement links TRBV28 to TRBJ2-2, with no clear D. The CDR3 consists of 12 residues. Trimming shortened V by 7 bases and J by 6 bases, and 9 bases separated the two germline ends. The V gene's germline CDR1 is MDHEN and CDR2 SYDVKM. CDR3 region: CASTTPPGELFF. The CDR3 DNA follows: TGTGCCAGCACCACACCCCCCGGGGAGCTGTTTTTT.

V gene TRBV5-8 combines with J gene TRBJ1-6, with TRBD1 identical over 9 bases. Looked up from germline, CDR1 is SGHTS and CDR2 is YDEGEE. J was trimmed by 10 bases and V by 3 bases; bases with no gene match: 8. The CDR3 has 15 residues. CDR3 protein: CASSSDRGKQSPLHF. CDR3 sequence (DNA): TGTGCCAGCAGCTCAGACAGGGGGAAACAGTCACCCCTCCACTTT.

The chain combines TRBV20-1 with TRBJ2-3, with D perhaps TRBD2 (6 bases). Trimming shortened V by 3 bases and J by 1 base, and 11 bases separated the two germline ends. Germline assignment: CDR1 DFQATT and CDR2 SNEGSKA (reference sequence). This CDR3 spans 14 amino acids. The CDR3 nucleotides are TGCAGTGCTAGTCCGGCGGGGCGCACAGATACGCAGTATTTT. Translated, it gives CSASPAGRTDTQYF.

This chain uses TRBV4-3 with TRBJ1-4; 8 bases map to TRBD1. Germline CDR1 and CDR2: LGHNA and YSLEER. V lost 1 base to trimming and J lost 6 bases; unmatched junction nucleotides: 4. This CDR3 is built from 15 residues. The CDR3 is CASSQVGQGHEKLFF. The CDR3 DNA reads as TGCGCCAGCAGCCAAGTCGGACAGGGTCATGAAAAACTGTTTTTT.

The chain uses TRBV9 and TRBJ2-3; possibly TRBD1 for D (6 bases). The CDR3 contains 15 residues. The germline CDR1 and CDR2 sequences are SGDLS and YYNGEE. The germline V and J ends were trimmed by 3 bases and 0 bases, with 11 bases remaining between them. This CDR3 is CASSERGISTDTQYF. The DNA of the CDR3 is TGTGCCAGCAGCGAAAGGGGGATTAGCACAGATACGCAGTATTTT.

In regard to this clone: The junction departs from the called germline gene at one end, perhaps through a read error. The rearrangement links TRBV6-2 or TRBV6-3 to TRBJ2-1, with 8 bases identical to TRBD2. The CDR3 loop spans 17 amino acids. Germline assignment: CDR1 MNHEY and CDR2 SVGEGT. CDR3 amino acids: CASSDSREESSYNEQFF. The CDR3 bases are TGTGCCAGCAGTGACTCGCGGGAGGAGAGCTCCTACAATGAGCAGTTCTTC.

This rearrangement joins TRBV6-6 to TRBJ2-2, with D unclear. The CDR3 loop spans 13 amino acids. In germline, CDR1 is MNHNY, CDR2 SVGAGI (reference sequence). Trimming cost V 1 base and J 9 bases, with 9 bases left between them. CDR3 residues: CASSYYGHRELFF. The DNA of the CDR3 is TGTGCCAGCAGTTACTATGGTCACAGGGAGCTGTTTTTT.

The chain is built from TRBV6-2 or TRBV6-3 and TRBJ2-6; the match to TRBD1 covers 7 bases. Trimming at V came to 6 bases and at J to 0 bases, leaving 14 bases not matched to a gene. CDR1 MNHEY and CDR2 SVGEGT come from the germline V gene. The CDR3 is made up of 19 amino acids. The CDR3 coding sequence is TGTGCCAGCAGCCCCTTTAGAGGACAGGCCAACTCTGGGGCCAACGTCCTGACTTTC. It specifies CASSPFRGQANSGANVLTF.

The chain has TRBV30 and TRBJ1-6; no reliable D call. There are 13 residues in the CDR3. Germline assignment: CDR1 GTSNPN and CDR2 SVGIG (reference sequence). The ends were cut back, 5 bases at V and 6 bases at J, with 11 bases in the middle. CDR3: CAWERGRNSPLHF. Written as DNA, the CDR3 is TGTGCCTGGGAGAGAGGGCGTAATTCACCCCTCCACTTT.

V is TRBV5-1 and J is TRBJ2-7; 7 bases are a match to TRBD1. The CDR3 loop spans 14 amino acids. The J segment lost 4 bases and the V segment lost 4 bases, leaving 8 bases of the junction unmatched. Germline CDR1 is SGHRS and CDR2 is YFSETQ. As DNA, the CDR3 is TGCGCCAGCAGCCGACAGGGTGATCCGTACGAGCAGTACTTC. Translation gives CASSRQGDPYEQYF.